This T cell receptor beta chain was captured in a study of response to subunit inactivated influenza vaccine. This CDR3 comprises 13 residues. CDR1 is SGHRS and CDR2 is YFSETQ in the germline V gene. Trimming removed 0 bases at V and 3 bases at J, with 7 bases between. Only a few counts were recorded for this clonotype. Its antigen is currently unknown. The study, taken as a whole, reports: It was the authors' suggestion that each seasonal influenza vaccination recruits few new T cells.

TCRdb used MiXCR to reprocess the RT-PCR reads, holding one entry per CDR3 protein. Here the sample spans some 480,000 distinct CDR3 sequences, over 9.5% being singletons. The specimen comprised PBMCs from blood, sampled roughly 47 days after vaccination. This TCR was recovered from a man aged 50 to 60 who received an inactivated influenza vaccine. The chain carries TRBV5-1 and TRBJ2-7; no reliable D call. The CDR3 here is CASSLAAVYEQYF. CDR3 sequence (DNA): TGCGCCAGCAGCTTGGCGGCAGTCTACGAGCAGTACTTC.